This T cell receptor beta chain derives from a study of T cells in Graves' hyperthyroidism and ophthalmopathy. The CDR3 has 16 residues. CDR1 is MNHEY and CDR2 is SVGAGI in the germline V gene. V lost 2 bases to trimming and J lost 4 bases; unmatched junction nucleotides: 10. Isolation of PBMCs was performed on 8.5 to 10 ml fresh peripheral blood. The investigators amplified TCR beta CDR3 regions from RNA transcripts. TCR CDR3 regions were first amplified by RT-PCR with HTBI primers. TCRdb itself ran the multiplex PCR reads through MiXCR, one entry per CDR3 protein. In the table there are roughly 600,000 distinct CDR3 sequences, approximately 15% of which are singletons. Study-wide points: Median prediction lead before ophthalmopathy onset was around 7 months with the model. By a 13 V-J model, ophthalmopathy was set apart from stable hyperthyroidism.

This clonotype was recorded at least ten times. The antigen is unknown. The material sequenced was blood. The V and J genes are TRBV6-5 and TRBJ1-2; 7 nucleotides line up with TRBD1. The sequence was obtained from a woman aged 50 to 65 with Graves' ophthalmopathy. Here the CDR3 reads CASSYRTGQKAYGYTF. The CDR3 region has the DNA TGTGCCAGCAGTTACCGTACGGGACAGAAGGCCTATGGCTACACCTTC.